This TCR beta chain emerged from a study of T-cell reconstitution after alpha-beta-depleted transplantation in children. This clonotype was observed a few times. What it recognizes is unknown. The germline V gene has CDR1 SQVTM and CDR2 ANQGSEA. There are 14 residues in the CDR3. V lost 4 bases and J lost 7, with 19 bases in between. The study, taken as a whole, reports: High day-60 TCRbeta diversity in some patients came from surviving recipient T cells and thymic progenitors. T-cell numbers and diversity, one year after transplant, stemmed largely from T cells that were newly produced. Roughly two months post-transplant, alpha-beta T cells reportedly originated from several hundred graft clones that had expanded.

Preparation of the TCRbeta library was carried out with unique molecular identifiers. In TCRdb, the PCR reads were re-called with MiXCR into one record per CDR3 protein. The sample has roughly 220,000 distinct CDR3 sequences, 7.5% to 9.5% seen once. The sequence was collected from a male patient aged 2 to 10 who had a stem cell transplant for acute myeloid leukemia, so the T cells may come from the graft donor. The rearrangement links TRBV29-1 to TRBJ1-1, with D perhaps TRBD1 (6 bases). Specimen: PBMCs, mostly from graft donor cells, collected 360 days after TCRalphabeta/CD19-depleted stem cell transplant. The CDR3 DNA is TGCAGCGTTGGGTTATCCGGGGGCTCCGGTGAAGCTTTCTTT. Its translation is CSVGLSGGSGEAFF.